A single TCR beta chain is shown here with its context. These data come from a study of T cell responses to AZD1222 COVID-19 vaccine. Germline assignment: CDR1 SGHAT and CDR2 FQNNGV. The CDR3 covers 15 residues. V dropped 0 bases and J dropped 7; count of bases not matched to a gene: 5. Repertoires were generated with immunoSEQ multiplex PCR, while TCRdb's copy carries only in-frame clones and drops some. The repertoire holds around 96,000 clones, with approximately 86% as singletons. The chain links TRBV11-2 to TRBJ2-4; 8 bases line up with TRBD1. The specimen was peripheral blood, collected 28 days after the second AZD1222 dose. The receptor was isolated from an adult who received the AZD1222 COVID-19 vaccine. CDR3 sequence reads: CASSLDAGQVNIQYF. In nucleotides, the CDR3 is TGTGCCAGCAGCTTAGATGCGGGACAGGTCAACATTCAGTACTTC.